Below, 9 T cell receptor beta chains from the same sample are listed, as sequenced in a study of blood T cells in healthy people across ages. Then a second PCR, running about 6 to 11 cycles, was carried out with a sample-barcoded 5' primer and a J-beta primer mix. TCRdb reprocessed the 5' RACE reads via MiXCR and lists one record per CDR3 protein. This sample carries 910,000 or so distinct CDR3 sequences, approximately 50% of them seen once, and the ten largest clones take about a fifth. Material for sequencing was blood. These receptors were obtained from a woman in her fifties or sixties in good health.

This clonotype has a single count. CDR3 DNA sequence: TGTGCCAGCAGCAGACAGGGGGTAGACATTCAGTACTTC. The encoded protein is CASSRQGVDIQYF. J is TRBJ2-4 and V is TRBV9, with 9 bases that match TRBD1. The V gene end was trimmed by 4 bases and the J gene end by 8 bases; junction bases not matched to a gene: 4. The CDR3 has 13 residues. Germline V lookup: CDR1 SGDLS, CDR2 YYNGEE.

This clonotype was picked up a small number of times. J is TRBJ2-5 and V is TRBV27, with 10 bases identical to TRBD1. Germline CDR1 reads MNHEY; CDR2 reads SMNVEV (reference sequence). Trimming at V came to 5 bases and at J to 2 bases, leaving 5 bases not matched to a gene. The CDR3 has 15 residues. CDR3 protein: CASSRDRGRQETQYF. CDR3 bases: TGTGCCAGCAGTAGGGACAGGGGTAGGCAAGAGACCCAGTACTTC.

This chain joins TRBV29-1 and TRBJ2-7; D is undetermined. V was shortened by 5 bases and J by 2 bases, with 7 bases between the two germline ends. The V gene's germline CDR1 is SQVTM and CDR2 ANQGSEA. The CDR3 runs 11 residues. CDR3 amino acids: CSVRKAYEQYF. Here the CDR3 DNA reads TGCAGCGTTAGGAAAGCCTACGAGCAGTACTTC.

The CDR3 coding sequence is TGCAGCGTGGAGGGACAGGGGAATGAAAAACTGTTTTTT. Translating gives CSVEGQGNEKLFF. The V gene is TRBV29-1, the J gene TRBJ1-4, with 10 bases aligning to TRBD1. V was clipped by 6 bases and J by 5 bases; unmatched bases: 3. Germline V CDR1 and CDR2: SQVTM, ANQGSEA. The CDR3 covers 13 residues.

V is TRBV3-1 and J is TRBJ2-1; D remains unclear. In germline, CDR1 is LGHDT, CDR2 YNNKEL (reference sequence). There are 14 residues in the CDR3. V lost 8 bases and J 5 bases, leaving 16 bases between the germline ends. CDR3: CASGGGVLNNEQFF. CDR3 nucleotides: TGTGCCAGCGGCGGCGGAGTCCTTAACAATGAGCAGTTCTTC.

V gene TRBV20-1 combines with J gene TRBJ2-5; TRBD2 aligns across 12 bases. J was trimmed by 2 bases and V by 2 bases; bases with no gene match: 6. Germline loops: CDR1 DFQATT, CDR2 SNEGSKA (reference sequence). The CDR3 sequence is 16 residues long. CDR3 sequence (DNA): TGCAGTGCTAGACGGACTAGCGGGACCTTACAAGAGACCCAGTACTTC. Translation: CSARRTSGTLQETQYF.

The chain is built from TRBV15 and TRBJ2-7, with 9 bases that match TRBD2. The V gene's germline CDR1 is LNHNV and CDR2 YYDKDF (reference sequence). The CDR3 consists of 16 residues. With 5 bases clipped from V and 4 bases from J, the junction kept 12 bases outside the gene matches. CDR3 in DNA: TGTGCCACCAGCCGCGGGGGTAGTAGCGGGAGTTACGAGCAGTACTTC. Amino acids: CATSRGGSSGSYEQYF.

The gene calls are TRBV20-1 and TRBJ2-5; perhaps TRBD2 as D (5 bases). CDR1 and CDR2 (germline): DFQATT, SNEGSKA (reference sequence). CDR3 length: 14 residues. V was cut by 1 base and J by 3 bases, with 12 bases left in between. As DNA, the CDR3 is TGCAGTGCTAGAGGCCCTAGCCCGAAAGAGACCCAGTACTTC. It codes for CSARGPSPKETQYF.

V and J are TRBV11-2 and TRBJ2-3, with 10 bases that match TRBD2. The J segment lost 5 bases and the V segment lost 2 bases, leaving 7 bases of the junction unmatched. The CDR3 totals 16 residues. CDR1 and CDR2 from the germline V gene are SGHAT and FQNNGV. The CDR3 DNA sequence: TGTGCCAGCAGCTTATATCTAGCGGGAGATGGAGATACGCAGTATTTT. It yields the protein CASSLYLAGDGDTQYF.